These 31 T cell receptor beta chains were all obtained from the same sample, sequenced in a study of human T cells and chemical hapten exposure. Stated time point: patch test 1, 2 weeks after DPC sensitization. As to treatment: therapeutic diphenylcyclopropenone sensitization with weekly scalp DPC. TCRdb re-analysed the RACE reads in MiXCR, keeping a single row per CDR3 protein. Of over 85,000 distinct CDR3 sequences in the sample, approximately 13% were seen once. The specimen comprised whole blood, sampled in connection with sensitization to the hapten diphenylcyclopropenone (DPC). These receptors all come from a woman aged 40-49 years with alopecia areata. Some clones in this sample may be carry-over from other donors' samples.

The chain employs TRBV9 and TRBJ2-1; D is undetermined. CDR1 is SGDLS, CDR2 YYNGEE, per germline. The CDR3 totals 12 residues. The germline V and J ends were trimmed by 0 bases and 6 bases, with 4 bases remaining between them. The CDR3 sequence: CASSVAFNEQFF. The CDR3 DNA reads TGTGCCAGCAGCGTAGCCTTCAATGAGCAGTTCTTC.

This clonotype was counted a few times. V gene TRBV5-1 combines with J gene TRBJ2-2, with D possibly being TRBD1 or TRBD2 (5 bases each). The ends were cut back, 6 bases at V and 1 base at J, with 10 bases in the middle. CDR1 SGHRS and CDR2 YFSETQ come from the germline V gene. The CDR3 runs 14 residues. The CDR3 DNA follows: TGCGCCAGCATGGGGACCAAGAACACCGGGGAGCTGTTTTTT. It encodes CASMGTKNTGELFF.

The genes are TRBV28 and TRBJ2-6; 9 nucleotides match TRBD1. The length of the CDR3 is 18 residues. The V gene's germline CDR1 is MDHEN and CDR2 SYDVKM. The V and J ends lost 6 bases and 0 bases, in that order; junction bases with no gene match: 9. CDR3 region: CASRSPGQGVSGANVLTF. Written as DNA, the CDR3 is TGTGCCAGCAGGTCCCCGGGACAGGGTGTCTCTGGGGCCAACGTCCTGACTTTC.

The chain joins TRBV29-1 to TRBJ2-7; D gene unclear. V gave up 7 bases and J gave up 3 bases, with 13 bases separating them. The CDR3 loop spans 12 amino acids. CDR1 and CDR2 (germline): SQVTM, ANQGSEA. CDR3 amino acids: CSAEDGFYEQYF. For the CDR3, the DNA is TGCAGCGCCGAGGACGGGTTCTACGAGCAGTACTTC.

The chain recombines TRBV5-4 with TRBJ2-3, with 9 bases fitting TRBD1. V lost 4 bases to trimming and J lost 2 bases; unmatched junction nucleotides: 5. The CDR3 is made up of 15 amino acids. Germline lookup yields CDR1 SGHNT and CDR2 YYREEE (reference sequence). This chain's CDR3 is CASSKGQGITDTQYF. CDR3 sequence (DNA): TGTGCCAGCAGCAAAGGACAGGGGATCACAGATACGCAGTATTTT.

This clonotype turned up a few times. V and J are TRBV5-8 and TRBJ2-7; TRBD2 might be the D (6 bases). The CDR3 length is 14 residues. The V and J ends lost 4 bases and 6 bases respectively, with 17 bases between them. Germline CDR1 SGHTS, CDR2 YDEGEE. The CDR3 DNA is TGTGCCAGCAGCCGGAGGTCTAGGGGAGGCGAGCAGTACTTC. This sequence encodes CASSRRSRGGEQYF. Variable domain in full (rest from reference TRBV5-8 and TRBJ2-7): EAGVTQSPTHLIKTRGQQATLRCSPISGHTSVYWYQQALGLGLQFLLWYDEGEERNRGNFPPRFSGRQFPNYSSELNVNALELEDSALYLCASSRRSRGGEQYFGPGTRLTVT.

V gene TRBV28 combines with J gene TRBJ1-1; TRBD1 matches 7 bases. This CDR3 spans 14 amino acids. Unmatched junction bases numbered 5, after V lost 5 bases and J lost 2 bases. Germline V gene data show CDR1 as MDHEN and CDR2 as SYDVKM. The CDR3: CASSTRTGNTEAFF. The CDR3 coding sequence is TGTGCCAGCAGTACCCGGACAGGAAACACTGAAGCTTTCTTT.

Only a few counts were recorded for this clonotype. V gene TRBV6-5 combines with J gene TRBJ1-2; D gene unclear. The germline gives CDR1 MNHEY, CDR2 SVGAGI. The CDR3 has 14 residues. Trimming took off 3 bases at V and 4 bases at J, with 12 bases between the two ends. The CDR3 region is CASSYYDGSYGYTF. In DNA, the CDR3 is TGTGCCAGCAGTTATTACGATGGGAGCTATGGCTACACCTTC.

A few counts support this clonotype. This rearrangement joins TRBV3-1 to TRBJ1-6, with 7 nucleotides matching TRBD1. The J segment lost 6 bases and the V segment lost 4 bases, leaving 6 bases of the junction unmatched. The CDR3 length is 15 residues. Germline-derived CDR1 and CDR2 are LGHDT and YNNKEL (reference sequence). The CDR3 loop is CASSPSAGGNSPLHF. The CDR3 nucleotides read TGTGCCAGCAGCCCAAGCGCAGGGGGTAATTCACCCCTCCACTTT. The full variable domain, with the rest looked up from reference TRBV3-1 and TRBJ1-6, is DTAVSQTPKYLVTQMGNDKSIKCEQNLGHDTMYWYKQDSKKFLKIMFSYNNKELIINETVPNRFSPKSPDKAHLNLHINSLELGDSAVYFCASSPSAGGNSPLHFGNGTRLTVT.

The chain employs TRBV4-2 and TRBJ1-2; TRBD1 is a possible D gene (5 bases). Germline V CDR1 and CDR2: LGHNA, YNFKEQ. The V and J ends lost 4 bases and 4 bases respectively, with 16 bases between them. The CDR3 spans 15 residues. The CDR3 DNA sequence: TGTGCCAGCAGCCTTGAGGGACTTTCCGGCTATGGCTACACCTTC. It is translated as CASSLEGLSGYGYTF.

This sequence joins TRBV20-1 and TRBJ2-5, with D hard to call. Germline CDR1 reads DFQATT; CDR2 reads SNEGSKA (reference sequence). The CDR3 sequence is 13 residues long. Deletions cut 0 bases from V and 5 bases from J, with 10 bases between. As DNA, the CDR3 is TGCAGTGCTAGAGAAGTCTCCCGGGAGACCCAGTACTTC. Its translation: CSAREVSRETQYF.

The rearrangement joins TRBV11-1 to TRBJ2-5; 8 bases line up with TRBD1. This CDR3 region has 15 residues. After removal of 1 base from V and 4 bases from J, the junction contained 5 bases not matched to a gene. Germline V gene data show CDR1 as SGHAT and CDR2 as FQDESV (reference sequence). This CDR3 reads CASSLGTGYRETQYF. The CDR3 DNA is TGTGCCAGCAGCTTAGGGACAGGGTACCGAGAGACCCAGTACTTC. The full variable domain, in which reference TRBV11-1 and TRBJ2-5 provide the parts outside the CDR3, is EAEVAQSPRYKITEKSQAVAFWCDPISGHATLYWYRQILGQGPELLVQFQDESVVDDSQLPKDRFSAERLKGVDSTLKIQPAELGDSAMYLCASSLGTGYRETQYFGPGTRLLVL.

A few counts support this clonotype. This chain connects TRBV15 to TRBJ2-7; D unclear. Germline V gene sequence: CDR1 LNHNV, CDR2 YYDKDF (reference sequence). Between the trimmed V and J ends, which lost 0 bases and 0 bases, there was a span of 9 bases. The CDR3 contains 15 residues. Here the CDR3 reads CATSRETPSSYEQYF. For the CDR3, the DNA is TGTGCCACCAGCAGAGAGACACCGAGCTCCTACGAGCAGTACTTC.

Many counts were recorded for this clonotype. The gene calls are TRBV7-9 and TRBJ2-5; D is perhaps TRBD1 (6 bases). The germline gives CDR1 SEHNR, CDR2 FQNEAQ (reference sequence). V lost 1 base to trimming and J lost 5 bases, with 8 bases between them. The CDR3 has 13 residues. The CDR3 DNA sequence: TGTGCCAGCAGCTTAGGCAGGGGCGAGACCCAGTACTTC. Protein product: CASSLGRGETQYF.

This clonotype was detected ten times or more. The chain uses TRBV18 and TRBJ2-3, with D uncertain. This CDR3 contains 14 residues. V gave up 0 bases and J gave up 6 bases, with 10 bases separating them. Germline CDR1 reads KGHSH; CDR2 reads LQKENI. The CDR3 sequence is CASSPPRLGDTQYF. The CDR3 DNA is TGTGCCAGCTCACCACCCCGGCTGGGGGATACGCAGTATTTT.

This clonotype was seen a few times. V gene TRBV7-8 combines with J gene TRBJ1-1; D is possibly TRBD1 (5 bases). The V gene lost 5 bases and the J gene lost 3 bases, with 16 bases spanning the gap. This CDR3 comprises 15 residues. Germline V gene data show CDR1 as SGHVS and CDR2 as FQNEAQ. The CDR3 loop reads CASSLQGIRHTEAFF. DNA of the CDR3: TGTGCCAGCAGCCTCCAGGGAATTCGGCACACTGAAGCTTTCTTT.

V and J are TRBV7-3 and TRBJ2-7; 10 bases fit TRBD1. Germline CDR1 reads SGHTA; CDR2 reads FQGTGA. Unmatched junction bases numbered 3, after V lost 2 bases and J lost 5 bases. This CDR3 is 14 amino acids long. This chain's CDR3 is CASSLAGTGDEQYF. CDR3 sequence (DNA): TGTGCCAGCAGCTTAGCCGGGACAGGGGACGAGCAGTACTTC.

The rearrangement joins TRBV29-1 to TRBJ1-3; D is unclear. The V end was cut by 6 bases, the J end by 0 bases, with 9 bases between. This CDR3 has 13 amino acids. CDR1 and CDR2 from the germline V gene are SQVTM and ANQGSEA. The CDR3 reads CSVSLPSGNTIYF. The CDR3 DNA reads as TGCAGCGTATCCCTACCCTCTGGAAACACCATATATTTT.

This clonotype turned up a few times. The chain carries TRBV28 and TRBJ2-1; D call uncertain. This CDR3 comprises 17 residues. Germline loops: CDR1 MDHEN, CDR2 SYDVKM. V shed 5 bases and J shed 4 bases, with 21 bases lying between them. Written as DNA, the CDR3 is TGTGCCAGCAGTGAGAGGAGTGGGCGTTTGGGGTACAATGAGCAGTTCTTC. It encodes CASSERSGRLGYNEQFF.

This clonotype has just a few counts. The V gene is TRBV20-1, the J gene TRBJ2-7; the match to TRBD2 covers 12 bases. V shed 6 bases, J shed 1 base, and the junction held 10 bases outside the gene matches. The germline V gene encodes CDR1 DFQATT and CDR2 SNEGSKA (reference sequence). The CDR3 covers 16 residues. The CDR3 reads CSAERTSGTVSYEQYF. CDR3 DNA: TGCAGTGCGGAGAGGACTAGCGGGACTGTTTCCTACGAGCAGTACTTC.

This clonotype has a handful of counts. This chain joins TRBV7-9 and TRBJ2-5; D not certain. V gave up 4 bases and J gave up 0 bases, with 15 bases separating them. Germline CDR1 and CDR2: SEHNR and FQNEAQ (reference sequence). The CDR3 spans 16 residues. The CDR3 nucleotides are TGTGCCAGCAGCTCCCTCGGCGATACCTACCAAGAGACCCAGTACTTC. Its translation: CASSSLGDTYQETQYF. The complete variable domain, with remaining parts taken from reference TRBV7-9 and TRBJ2-5, reads DTGVSQNPRHKITKRGQNVTFRCDPISEHNRLYWYRQTLGQGPEFLTYFQNEAQLEKSRLLSDRFSAERPKGSFSTLEIQRTEQGDSAMYLCASSSLGDTYQETQYFGPGTRLLVL.

The chain uses TRBV20-1 and TRBJ2-5; D ambiguous. V lost 3 bases and J 0 bases, leaving 11 bases between the germline ends. The CDR3 is 14 amino acids. CDR1 DFQATT and CDR2 SNEGSKA come from the germline V gene (reference sequence). The CDR3 coding sequence is TGCAGTGCTAGCGACATCGGACACCAAGAGACCCAGTACTTC. The encoded protein is CSASDIGHQETQYF.

The table lists this clonotype with many counts. This sequence joins TRBV20-1 and TRBJ2-3; a possible D gene is TRBD1 (5 bases). The CDR3 sequence is 14 residues long. The V and J ends lost 6 bases and 0 bases respectively, with 13 bases between them. Germline CDR1 and CDR2: DFQATT and SNEGSKA (reference sequence). This CDR3 is CSAVTAASTDTQYF. The CDR3 nucleotides are TGCAGTGCAGTGACAGCCGCTAGCACAGATACGCAGTATTTT.

Only a few counts were recorded for this clonotype. In DNA form, the CDR3 reads TGTGCCAGCAGCCCGACTAGCGGGAGAACCGAGCAGTACTTC. Its protein is CASSPTSGRTEQYF. The chain has TRBV7-8 and TRBJ2-7, with 12 bases identical to TRBD2. The V gene end was trimmed by 5 bases and the J gene end by 6 bases; junction bases not matched to a gene: 5. Germline V gives CDR1 SGHVS, CDR2 FQNEAQ. CDR3 length: 14 amino acids.

The rearrangement links TRBV3-1 to TRBJ2-5; no firm D call. Germline V CDR1 and CDR2: LGHDT, YNNKEL (reference sequence). Trimming shortened V by 2 bases and J by 4 bases, and 8 bases separated the two germline ends. The CDR3 runs 13 residues. Here the CDR3 reads CASSQRAGETQYF. The DNA of the CDR3 is TGTGCCAGCAGCCAACGGGCTGGAGAGACCCAGTACTTC.

This chain joins TRBV5-1 and TRBJ1-5; D uncertain. The CDR3 extends over 13 amino acids. Trimming pared 4 bases from V and 7 bases from J, leaving 12 bases between. CDR1 is SGHRS, CDR2 YFSETQ, per germline. The CDR3 loop is CASSVAGEQPQHF. The CDR3 DNA sequence: TGCGCCAGCAGCGTCGCCGGGGAGCAGCCCCAGCATTTT.

This clonotype was found many times. V gene TRBV7-3 combines with J gene TRBJ2-1; no clear D gene. Germline V gene sequence: CDR1 SGHTA, CDR2 FQGTGA. This CDR3 region has 14 residues. The V end was cut by 3 bases, the J end by 0 bases, with 6 bases between. The CDR3 region is CASSLSGSYNEQFF. The CDR3 nucleotides read TGTGCCAGCAGCTTGTCGGGCTCCTACAATGAGCAGTTCTTC.

This clonotype was recorded at least ten times. V usage is TRBV11-2 and J usage is TRBJ2-1; 11 bases align to TRBD2. There are 17 residues in the CDR3. CDR1 and CDR2 from the germline V gene are SGHAT and FQNNGV. Unmatched junction bases numbered 8, after V lost 0 bases and J lost 7 bases. The CDR3 DNA reads as TGTGCCAGCAGCTTAGATCGAACTAGCGGGAGTCTGAATGAGCAGTTCTTC. As protein: CASSLDRTSGSLNEQFF.

This clonotype was seen more than once but under ten times. This chain uses TRBV19 with TRBJ2-1; D remains unclear. The germline CDR1 and CDR2 sequences are LNHDA and SQIVND (reference sequence). The CDR3 has 11 residues. V gave up 2 bases and J gave up 10 bases, with 6 bases separating them. CDR3 sequence: CASSIFHEQFF. CDR3 DNA sequence: TGTGCCAGTAGTATATTCCACGAGCAGTTCTTC.

This clonotype was counted many times. The chain carries TRBV7-2 and TRBJ2-7; TRBD2 matches 9 bases. Trimming removed 7 bases from V and 3 bases from J; junction bases left unmatched: 7. Germline-derived CDR1 and CDR2 are SGHTA and FQGNSA. The CDR3 runs to 14 residues. The CDR3 spells CASMISGSVYEQYF. The DNA for the CDR3 is TGTGCCAGCATGATTAGCGGGAGCGTCTACGAGCAGTACTTC.

The chain combines TRBV11-1 with TRBJ2-1; D unresolved. V dropped 6 bases and J dropped 2 bases, with 14 bases sitting between them. The CDR3 is made up of 15 amino acids. Germline V gene lookup returns CDR1 SGHAT and CDR2 FQDESV (reference sequence). The CDR3 DNA sequence: TGTGCCAGCAGAGATTCTGCGGCCGCCTACAATGAGCAGTTCTTC. Protein product: CASRDSAAAYNEQFF.